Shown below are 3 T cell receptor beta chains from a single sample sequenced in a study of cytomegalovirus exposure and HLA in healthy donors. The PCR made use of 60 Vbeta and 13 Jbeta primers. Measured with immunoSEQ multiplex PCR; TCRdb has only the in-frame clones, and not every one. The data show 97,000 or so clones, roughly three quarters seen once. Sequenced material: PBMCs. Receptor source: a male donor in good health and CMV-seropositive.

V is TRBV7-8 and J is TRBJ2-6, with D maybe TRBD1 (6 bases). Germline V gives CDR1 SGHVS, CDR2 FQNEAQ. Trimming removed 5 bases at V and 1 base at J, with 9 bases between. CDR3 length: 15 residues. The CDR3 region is CASSLGQSGANVLTF. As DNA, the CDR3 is TGTGCCAGCAGCCTTGGACAGTCTGGGGCCAACGTCCTGACTTTC.

CDR3 DNA: TGTGCCAGCACTAAACTCGCCGGACTAGCGGGAGGCGAGCAGTACTTC. Amino acid sequence: CASTKLAGLAGGEQYF. The rearrangement uses TRBV27 and TRBJ2-7; TRBD2 matches at 14 bases. This CDR3 has 16 amino acids. Per germline, CDR1 MNHEY and CDR2 SMNVEV (reference sequence). V trimming: 7 bases; J trimming: 6 bases; junction bases outside the gene matches: 11.

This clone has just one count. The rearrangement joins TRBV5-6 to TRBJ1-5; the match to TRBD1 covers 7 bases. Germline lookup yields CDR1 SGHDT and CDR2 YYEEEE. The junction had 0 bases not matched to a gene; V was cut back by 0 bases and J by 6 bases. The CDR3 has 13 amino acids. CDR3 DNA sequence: TGTGCCAGCAGCTTGGACAGGGGTCAGCCCCAGCATTTT. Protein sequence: CASSLDRGQPQHF.